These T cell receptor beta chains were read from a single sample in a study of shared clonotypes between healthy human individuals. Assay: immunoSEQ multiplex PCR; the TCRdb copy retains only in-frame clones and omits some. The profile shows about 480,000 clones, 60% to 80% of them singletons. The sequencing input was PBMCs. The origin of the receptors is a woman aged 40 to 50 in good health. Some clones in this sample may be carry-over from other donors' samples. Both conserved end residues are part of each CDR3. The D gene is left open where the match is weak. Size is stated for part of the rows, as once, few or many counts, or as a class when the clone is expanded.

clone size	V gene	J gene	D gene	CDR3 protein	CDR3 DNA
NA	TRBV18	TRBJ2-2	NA	CASSPEMTARQGGVMFFF	TGTGCCAGCTCACCAGAGATGACAGCAAGACAAGGCGGTGTAATGTTCTTTTTT
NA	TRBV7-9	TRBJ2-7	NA	CASSPRPDEQYF	TGTGCCAGCAGCCCCAGACCGGACGAGCAGTACTTC
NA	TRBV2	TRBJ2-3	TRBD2	CASRLTSVSTDTQYF	TGTGCCAGCAGGCTCACTAGCGTAAGCACAGATACGCAGTATTTT
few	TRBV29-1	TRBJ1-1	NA	CSVEGFGNTEAFF	TGCAGCGTTGAGGGGTTCGGGAACACTGAAGCTTTCTTT
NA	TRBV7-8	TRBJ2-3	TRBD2	CASSLRDTGGDTQYF	TGTGCCAGCAGCTTACGGGATACGGGGGGAGATACGCAGTATTTT
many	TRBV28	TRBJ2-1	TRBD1	CASRQDRALGEQFF	TGTGCCAGCAGACAAGACAGGGCATTGGGTGAGCAGTTCTTC
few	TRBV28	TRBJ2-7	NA	CASSFGANLFYEQYF	TGTGCCAGCAGTTTTGGCGCAAACTTATTCTACGAGCAGTACTTC
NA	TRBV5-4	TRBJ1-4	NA	CASSLGGGGTNEKLFF	TGTGCCAGCAGCTTGGGTGGGGGAGGAACTAATGAAAAACTGTTTTTT
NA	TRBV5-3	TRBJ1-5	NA	CARKSSNQPQHF	TGTGCCAGAAAGTCAAGCAATCAGCCCCAGCATTTT
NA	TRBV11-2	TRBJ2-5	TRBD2	CASSPRGLARQETQYF	TGTGCCAGCAGCCCGAGGGGACTAGCGCGACAAGAGACCCAGTACTTC
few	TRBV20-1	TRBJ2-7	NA	CSASGPLEQYF	TGCAGTGCTAGTGGCCCCCTCGAGCAGTACTTC
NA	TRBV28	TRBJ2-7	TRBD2	CASSPTSGRPYEQYF	TGTGCCAGCAGCCCCACTAGCGGGAGGCCCTACGAGCAGTACTTC